This T cell receptor (beta chain) was recorded in a study of sequential checkpoint blockade in melanoma. The wider study: Patients were randomized 1:1 to nivolumab-then-ipilimumab or ipilimumab-then-nivolumab first-line. After both sequences, patients received maintenance nivolumab.

Some clones are missing from TCRdb's copy, which holds only in-frame ones; the method was immunoSEQ multiplex PCR. There are around 26,000 clones in the sample; roughly 73% occur only once, and around 23% lies in the top ten. CDR3 length: 13 amino acids. Trimming cost V 6 bases and J 4 bases, with 13 bases left between them. In germline, CDR1 is LNHDA, CDR2 SQIVND (reference sequence). As to treatment: randomized to nivolumab then ipilimumab (arm A) or the reverse (arm B). The chain couples TRBV19 to TRBJ2-7, with D possibly being TRBD2 (5 bases). The clonotype comes from a human donor with melanoma. The material sequenced was CD8+ T cells sorted from blood (inferred from file names), taken from a patient given nivolumab and ipilimumab in sequence. CDR3 sequence reads: CASSSTVAYEQYF. The CDR3 region has the DNA TGTGCCAGTAGCAGCACCGTAGCGTACGAGCAGTACTTC. Together with reference TRBV19 and TRBJ2-7, the CDR3 gives the full variable domain: DGGITQSPKYLFRKEGQNVTLSCEQNLNHDAMYWYRQDPGQGLRLIYYSQIVNDFQKGDIAEGYSVSREKKESFPLTVTSAQKNPTAFYLCASSSTVAYEQYFGPGTRLTVT.